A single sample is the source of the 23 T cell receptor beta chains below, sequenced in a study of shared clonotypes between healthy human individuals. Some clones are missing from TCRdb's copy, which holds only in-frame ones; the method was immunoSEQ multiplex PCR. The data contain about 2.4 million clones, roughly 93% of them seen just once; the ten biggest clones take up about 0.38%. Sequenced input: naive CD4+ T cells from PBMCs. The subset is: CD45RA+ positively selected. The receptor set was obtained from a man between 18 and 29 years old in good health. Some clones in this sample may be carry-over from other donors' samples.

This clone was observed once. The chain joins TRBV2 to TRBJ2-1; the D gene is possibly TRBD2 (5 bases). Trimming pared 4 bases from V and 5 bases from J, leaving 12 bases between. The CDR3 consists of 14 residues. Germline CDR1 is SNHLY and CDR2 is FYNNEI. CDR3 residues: CASSVSLAHNEQFF. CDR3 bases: TGTGCCAGCAGTGTCTCCCTAGCTCACAATGAGCAGTTCTTC.

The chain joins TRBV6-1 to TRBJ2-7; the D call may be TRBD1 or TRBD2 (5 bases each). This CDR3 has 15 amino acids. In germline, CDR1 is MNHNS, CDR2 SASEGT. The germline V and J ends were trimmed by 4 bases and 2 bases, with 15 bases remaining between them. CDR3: CASSVRDGNTYEQYF. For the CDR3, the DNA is TGTGCCAGCAGTGTCCGGGACGGTAATACCTACGAGCAGTACTTC.

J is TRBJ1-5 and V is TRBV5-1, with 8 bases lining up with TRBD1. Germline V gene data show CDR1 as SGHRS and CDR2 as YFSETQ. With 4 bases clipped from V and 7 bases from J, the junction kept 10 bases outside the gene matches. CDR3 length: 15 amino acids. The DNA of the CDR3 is TGCGCCAGCAGCGCTGGACAGGGCCCTGAACAGCCCCAGCATTTT. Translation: CASSAGQGPEQPQHF.

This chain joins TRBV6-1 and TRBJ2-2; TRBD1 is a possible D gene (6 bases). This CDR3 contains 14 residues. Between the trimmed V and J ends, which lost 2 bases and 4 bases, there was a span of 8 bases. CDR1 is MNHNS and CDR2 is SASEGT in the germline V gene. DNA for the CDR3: TGTGCCAGCAGTGAACAGGGGCGCACCGGGGAGCTGTTTTTT. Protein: CASSEQGRTGELFF.

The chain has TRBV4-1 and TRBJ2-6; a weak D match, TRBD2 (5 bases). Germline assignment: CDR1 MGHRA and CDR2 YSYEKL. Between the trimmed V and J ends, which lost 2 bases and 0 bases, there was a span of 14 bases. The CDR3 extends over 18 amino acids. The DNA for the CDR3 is TGCGCCAGCAGCCAATTCGTTGCGCGGGTCTCTGGGGCCAACGTCCTGACTTTC. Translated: CASSQFVARVSGANVLTF.

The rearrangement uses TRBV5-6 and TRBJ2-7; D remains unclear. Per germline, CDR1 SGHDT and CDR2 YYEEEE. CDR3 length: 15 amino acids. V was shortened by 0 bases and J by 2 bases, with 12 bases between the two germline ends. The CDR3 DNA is TGTGCCAGCAGCTTGGGAGTTAGGGTTGCCTACGAGCAGTACTTC. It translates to CASSLGVRVAYEQYF.

CDR3 residues: CSVEVSGRDYEQYF. In DNA form, the CDR3 reads TGCAGCGTTGAAGTTAGCGGGAGGGACTACGAGCAGTACTTC. V is TRBV29-1 and J is TRBJ2-7; 11 bases are a match to TRBD2. The V gene's germline CDR1 is SQVTM and CDR2 ANQGSEA. J was trimmed by 3 bases and V by 1 base; bases with no gene match: 2. The CDR3 spans 14 residues.

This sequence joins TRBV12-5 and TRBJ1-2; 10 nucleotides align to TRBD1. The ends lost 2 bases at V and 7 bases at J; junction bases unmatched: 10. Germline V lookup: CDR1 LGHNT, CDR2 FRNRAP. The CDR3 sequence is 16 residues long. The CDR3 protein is CASGLTDPGQGSGYTF. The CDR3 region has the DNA TGTGCTAGTGGTTTGACCGATCCGGGACAGGGGAGTGGCTACACCTTC.

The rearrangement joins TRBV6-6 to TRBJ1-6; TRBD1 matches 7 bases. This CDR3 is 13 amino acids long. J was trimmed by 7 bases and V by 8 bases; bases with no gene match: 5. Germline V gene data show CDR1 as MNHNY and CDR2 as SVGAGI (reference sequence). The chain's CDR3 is CASRDRRNSPLHF. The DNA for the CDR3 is TGTGCCAGCCGGGACAGACGAAATTCACCCCTCCACTTT.

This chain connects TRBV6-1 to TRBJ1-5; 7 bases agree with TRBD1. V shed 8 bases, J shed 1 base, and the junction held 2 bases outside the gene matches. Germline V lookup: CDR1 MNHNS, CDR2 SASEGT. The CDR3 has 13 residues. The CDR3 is CASVRGSNQPQHF. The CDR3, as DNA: TGTGCCAGCGTCAGGGGGAGCAATCAGCCCCAGCATTTT.

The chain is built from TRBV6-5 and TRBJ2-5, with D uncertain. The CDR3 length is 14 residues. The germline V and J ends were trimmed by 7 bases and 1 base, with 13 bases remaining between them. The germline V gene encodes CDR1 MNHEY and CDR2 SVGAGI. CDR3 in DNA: TGTGCCAGCATCCGATCCCCGGGCCAAGAGACCCAGTACTTC. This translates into CASIRSPGQETQYF.

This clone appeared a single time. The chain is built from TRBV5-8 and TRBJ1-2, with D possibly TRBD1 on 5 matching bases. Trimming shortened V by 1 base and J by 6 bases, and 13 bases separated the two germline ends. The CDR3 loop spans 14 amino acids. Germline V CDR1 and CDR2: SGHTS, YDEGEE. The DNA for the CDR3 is TGTGCCAGCAGCTTGAGGGGCACCCTGAATGGCTACACCTTC. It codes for CASSLRGTLNGYTF.

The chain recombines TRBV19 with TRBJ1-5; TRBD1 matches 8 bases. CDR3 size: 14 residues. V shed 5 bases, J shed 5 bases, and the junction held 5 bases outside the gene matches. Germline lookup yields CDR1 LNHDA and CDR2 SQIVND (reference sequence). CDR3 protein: CASSLDREDQPQHF. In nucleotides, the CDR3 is TGTGCCAGTAGTTTGGACAGGGAGGATCAGCCCCAGCATTTT. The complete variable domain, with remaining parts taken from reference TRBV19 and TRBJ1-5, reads DGGITQSPKYLFRKEGQNVTLSCEQNLNHDAMYWYRQDPGQGLRLIYYSQIVNDFQKGDIAEGYSVSREKKESFPLTVTSAQKNPTAFYLCASSLDREDQPQHFGDGTRLSIL.

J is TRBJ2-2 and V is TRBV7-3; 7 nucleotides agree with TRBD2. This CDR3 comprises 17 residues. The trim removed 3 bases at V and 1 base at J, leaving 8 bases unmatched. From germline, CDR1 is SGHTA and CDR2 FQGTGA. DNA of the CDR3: TGTGCCAGCAGCTTGATTAGAGGGACTAAGAACACCGGGGAGCTGTTTTTT. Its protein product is CASSLIRGTKNTGELFF.

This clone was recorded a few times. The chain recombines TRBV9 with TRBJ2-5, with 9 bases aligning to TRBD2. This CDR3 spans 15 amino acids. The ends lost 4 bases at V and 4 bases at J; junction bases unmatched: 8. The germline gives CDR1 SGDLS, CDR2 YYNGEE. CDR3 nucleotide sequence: TGTGCCAGCAGCACCCGACTACTAGCGGGAGAGACCCAGTACTTC. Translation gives CASSTRLLAGETQYF.

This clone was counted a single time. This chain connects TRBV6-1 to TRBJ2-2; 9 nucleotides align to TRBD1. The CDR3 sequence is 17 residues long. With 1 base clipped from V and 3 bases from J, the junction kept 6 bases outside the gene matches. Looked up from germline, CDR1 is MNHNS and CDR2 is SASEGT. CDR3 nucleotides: TGTGCCAGCAGTGAAGTTCCGGGACAGGGCCACACCGGGGAGCTGTTTTTT. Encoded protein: CASSEVPGQGHTGELFF.

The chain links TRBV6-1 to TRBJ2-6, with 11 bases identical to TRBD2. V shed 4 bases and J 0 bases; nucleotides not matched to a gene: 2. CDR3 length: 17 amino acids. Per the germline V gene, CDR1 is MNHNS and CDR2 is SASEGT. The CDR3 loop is CASSGLAGGSGANVLTF. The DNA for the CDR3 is TGTGCCAGCAGTGGGCTAGCGGGGGGCTCTGGGGCCAACGTCCTGACTTTC.

CDR3: CASSPGLANGELFF. CDR3 coding DNA: TGTGCCAGCAGCCCCGGACTAGCCAATGGGGAGCTGTTTTTT. The genes are TRBV7-7 and TRBJ2-2; 8 bases fit TRBD2. The CDR3 runs to 14 residues. Germline CDR1 is SSHAT and CDR2 is FNYEAQ (reference sequence). Trimming at V came to 5 bases and at J to 8 bases, leaving 7 bases not matched to a gene. Drawing the rest from reference TRBV7-7 and TRBJ2-2, the complete variable domain is GAGVSQSPRYKVTKRGQDVTLRCDPISSHATLYWYQQALGQGPEFLTYFNYEAQPDKSGLPSDRFSAERPEGSISTLTIQRTEQRDSAMYRCASSPGLANGELFFGEGSRLTVL.

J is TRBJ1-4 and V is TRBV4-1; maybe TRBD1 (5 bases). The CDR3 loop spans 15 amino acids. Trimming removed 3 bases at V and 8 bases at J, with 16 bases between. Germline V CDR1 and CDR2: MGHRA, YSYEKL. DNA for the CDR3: TGCGCCAGCAGCCAGGGCAGGGCAGGCGGGGAAAAACTGTTTTTT. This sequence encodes CASSQGRAGGEKLFF.

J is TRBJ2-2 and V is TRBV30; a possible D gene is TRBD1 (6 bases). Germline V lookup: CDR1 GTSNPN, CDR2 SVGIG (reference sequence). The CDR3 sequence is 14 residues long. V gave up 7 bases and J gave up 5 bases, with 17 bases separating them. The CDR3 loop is CASLQGGSTGELFF. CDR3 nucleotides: TGTGCCTCTTTACAGGGTGGGTCGACCGGGGAGCTGTTTTTT.

The CDR3 DNA is TGTGCCAGCAGATCAGCGACTAGCGGGAGGAAGGCCTACGAGCAGTACTTC. The encoded protein is CASRSATSGRKAYEQYF. This chain links TRBV5-7 with TRBJ2-7; 13 nucleotides line up with TRBD2. TRBV5-7 is marked as an open reading frame, function uncertain. The CDR3 consists of 17 residues. Trimming removed 5 bases from V and 2 bases from J; junction bases left unmatched: 10.

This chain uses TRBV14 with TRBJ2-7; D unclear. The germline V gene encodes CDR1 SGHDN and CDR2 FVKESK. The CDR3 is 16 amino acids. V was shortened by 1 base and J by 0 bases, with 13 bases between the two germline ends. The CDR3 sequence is CASSQVRWVPSYEQYF. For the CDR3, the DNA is TGTGCCAGCAGCCAAGTTAGATGGGTGCCCTCCTACGAGCAGTACTTC.

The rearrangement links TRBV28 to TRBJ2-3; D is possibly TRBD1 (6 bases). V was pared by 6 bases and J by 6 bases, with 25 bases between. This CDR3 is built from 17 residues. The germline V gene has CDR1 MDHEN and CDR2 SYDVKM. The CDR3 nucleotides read TGTGCCAGCAGCCTAAACGTCAGGGGCGCCTTTAGGGATACGCAGTATTTT. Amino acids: CASSLNVRGAFRDTQYF.